The rows below give T cell receptor beta chains drawn from one sample of a study of blood T cell repertoires in COVID-19. Sequencing was performed with immunoSEQ multiplex PCR; in TCRdb, only in-frame clones are kept and a portion is missing. The data show approximately 260,000 clones, with about 90% seen just once and 10% to 13% held by the top ten. The specimen sequenced was peripheral blood. These receptors came from a woman aged 70-85 years with COVID-19, enrolled during active disease. Both conserved end residues are trimmed from each CDR3.

TRBV5-1	TRBJ1-5	ASSTGEDQPQH
TRBV12-5	TRBJ1-5	ASGPPGGSNQPQH
TRBV14	TRBJ2-4	ASSQDKGGLAKNIQY
TRBV6-4	TRBJ1-5	AMLPGSQNQPQH
TRBV5-1	TRBJ2-7	ASSRLAGEGGSYEQY
TRBV19	TRBJ2-5	ASSIGEGGGETQY
TRBV27	TRBJ1-5	ASRQGTVSQPQH
TRBV7-2	TRBJ1-1	ASSLPRGLTNTEAF
TRBV6-6	TRBJ2-7	ASRTGTSGSSYEQY
TRBV20-1	TRBJ1-5	SASLYGPQH
TRBV5-1	TRBJ2-1	ASSYGDEQF